These 11 T cell receptor beta chains were all obtained from the same sample, sequenced in a study of OX40 agonist ivuxolimab in advanced cancers. TCRdb's copy holds only in-frame clones and misses some; the assay was immunoSEQ multiplex PCR. Of more than 65,000 clones listed, approximately 88% are singletons. This specimen was CD4+ or CD8+ T cells sorted from blood, taken in a trial of the OX40 agonist ivuxolimab. Receptor source: an adult with an advanced solid tumor such as melanoma, head and neck, liver or kidney cancer.

The chain is built from TRBV13 and TRBJ2-3; 10 bases are shared with TRBD2. The V gene end was trimmed by 1 base and the J gene end by 10 bases; junction bases not matched to a gene: 11. The CDR3 has 16 amino acids. Germline V gives CDR1 PRHDT, CDR2 FYEKMQ (reference sequence). For the CDR3, the DNA is TGTGCCAGCAGCTTAGCGGCTAGCGGGGGTCCTGCATCGCAGTATTTT. It encodes CASSLAASGGPASQYF. Complete variable domain (other parts from reference TRBV13 and TRBJ2-3): AAGVIQSPRHLIKEKRETATLKCYPIPRHDTVYWYQQGPGQDPQFLISFYEKMQSDKGSIPDRFSAQQFSDYHSELNMSSLELGDSALYFCASSLAASGGPASQYFGPGTRLTVL.

The rearrangement links TRBV5-1 to TRBJ2-1; the D gene is possibly TRBD2 (6 bases). The germline CDR1 and CDR2 sequences are SGHRS and YFSETQ. Between the trimmed V and J ends, which lost 0 bases and 2 bases, there was a span of 9 bases. The CDR3 length is 15 residues. This chain's CDR3 is CASSLGDSAYNEQFF. CDR3 in DNA: TGCGCCAGCAGCTTGGGGGACTCCGCCTACAATGAGCAGTTCTTC.

The rearrangement links TRBV5-1 to TRBJ1-2; 10 bases are a match to TRBD1. J lost 8 bases, V lost 1 base, and 8 bases had no gene match. CDR3 size: 15 residues. Germline V CDR1 and CDR2: SGHRS, YFSETQ. CDR3 DNA sequence: TGCGCCAGCAGCTTGTCCCCGACAGGGGGCTCGGGCTACACCTTC. Translating gives CASSLSPTGGSGYTF.

The CDR3 coding sequence is TGTGCCAGCAGCTTTAGGACGTATGGCTACACCTTC. It codes for CASSFRTYGYTF. This chain connects TRBV7-2 to TRBJ1-2; no definite D call. The CDR3 has 12 residues. The V and J ends lost 3 bases and 5 bases respectively, with 7 bases between them. Germline loops: CDR1 SGHTA, CDR2 FQGNSA. The full variable domain, with the rest looked up from reference TRBV7-2 and TRBJ1-2, is GAGVSQSPSNKVTEKGKDVELRCDPISGHTALYWYRQSLGQGLEFLIYFQGNSAPDKSGLPSDRFSAERTGGSVSTLTIQRTQQEDSAVYLCASSFRTYGYTFGSGTRLTVV.

V is TRBV5-4 and J is TRBJ1-2; D is unclear. Trimming cost V 3 bases and J 6 bases, with 12 bases left between them. The CDR3 extends over 13 amino acids. Germline V gene data show CDR1 as SGHNT and CDR2 as YYREEE (reference sequence). CDR3 loop: CASSSTQTHGYTF. The CDR3, as DNA: TGTGCCAGCAGCTCGACCCAGACACATGGCTACACCTTC.

This clone appeared once. The gene calls are TRBV27 and TRBJ2-3, with 10 bases lining up with TRBD2. V dropped 5 bases and J dropped 4; count of bases not matched to a gene: 15. CDR1 and CDR2 (germline): MNHEY, SMNVEV (reference sequence). This CDR3 contains 18 residues. DNA for the CDR3: TGTGCCAGCAGTCGCACACCTAGCGGGGGATTCTCCGCAGATACGCAGTATTTT. Translated: CASSRTPSGGFSADTQYF.

V and J are TRBV18 and TRBJ2-6, with D unclear. Trimming removed 6 bases at V and 2 bases at J, with 11 bases between. This CDR3 comprises 15 residues. The V gene's germline CDR1 is KGHSH and CDR2 LQKENI. CDR3 loop: CASSEVETGANVLTF. The CDR3 nucleotides read TGTGCCAGCTCCGAGGTTGAAACTGGGGCCAACGTCCTGACTTTC.

This clone was seen more than once but under ten times. The chain is built from TRBV5-1 and TRBJ2-7, with 8 bases lining up with TRBD1. Unmatched junction bases numbered 3, after V lost 4 bases and J lost 0 bases. CDR1 is SGHRS and CDR2 is YFSETQ in the germline V gene. The CDR3 is 14 amino acids. The DNA for the CDR3 is TGCGCCAGCAGCCTGACAGGGGACTCCTACGAGCAGTACTTC. This sequence encodes CASSLTGDSYEQYF.

This chain uses TRBV7-8 with TRBJ1-5; the D gene is possibly TRBD1 (5 bases). Germline assignment: CDR1 SGHVS and CDR2 FQNEAQ. V dropped 5 bases and J dropped 6 bases, with 20 bases sitting between them. The CDR3 runs 16 residues. CDR3: CASSPSRNPGVQPQHF. The CDR3 bases are TGTGCCAGCAGCCCTTCTCGAAACCCGGGGGTTCAGCCCCAGCATTTT.

The chain combines TRBV4-1 with TRBJ1-4; 8 bases agree with TRBD1. CDR1 is MGHRA and CDR2 is YSYEKL in the germline V gene. CDR3 size: 16 residues. The junction had 9 bases not matched to a gene; V was cut back by 1 base and J by 8 bases. CDR3 sequence: CASSQGTRGQGEKLFF. CDR3 coding DNA: TGCGCCAGCAGCCAAGGGACCAGGGGGCAAGGGGAAAAACTGTTTTTT.

The chain couples TRBV14 to TRBJ1-1; D is ambiguous. CDR1 is SGHDN and CDR2 is FVKESK in the germline V gene. Trimming removed 0 bases from V and 0 bases from J, with 5 bases in between. CDR3 length: 14 amino acids. The DNA for the CDR3 is TGTGCCAGCAGCCAAGACCCGATGAACACTGAAGCTTTCTTT. This gives the protein CASSQDPMNTEAFF.